The present T cell receptor (beta chain) was sequenced within a study of blood T cell repertoires in COVID-19. Study overall: Samples taken during acute and convalescent COVID-19 were collected in the United States, Italy and Spain. From T cells, B-cell-depleted T cells, or PBMCs came the material, which was cDNA or gDNA.

Per the original methods: For nucleated cells, counts were estimated from reference gene primer amplification. The repertoire was sequenced with immunoSEQ multiplex PCR; TCRdb's copy has only in-frame clones and lacks some. V, J and clone size are taken as reported in that table, and D and trimming were inferred from the DNA itself. The table has over 250,000 clones, about 89% seen once; the top ten hold 2% to 2.5%. The sample comprised peripheral blood. This TCR came from a woman aged 25 to 39 with COVID-19, enrolled during active disease.

The CDR3 region is CAISETKRGDRGNYGYTF. In DNA, the CDR3 is TGTGCCATCAGTGAGACAAAAAGAGGGGACAGGGGGAACTATGGCTACACCTTC. The chain uses TRBV10-3 and TRBJ1-2; TRBD1 matches at 11 bases. Trimming took 2 bases from V and 2 from J; bases not matched to a gene: 10. Germline V gene sequence: CDR1 ENHRY, CDR2 SYGVKD. The CDR3 covers 18 residues.